What follows describes a single T cell receptor beta chain. Per the original methods: Nucleated cell counts were estimated from reference gene primer amplification. Profiled with immunoSEQ multiplex PCR; TCRdb holds only in-frame clones, not every one. The DNA was the basis for D and trimming; V, J and clone size are from that table. This sample yields 60,000 to 75,000 clones, of which around 90% are seen a single time; less than 8% belongs to the top ten. The data were taken from a study of blood T cell repertoires in COVID-19. In germline, CDR1 is LNHDA, CDR2 SQIVND (reference sequence). There are 15 residues in the CDR3. V dropped 5 bases and J dropped 2 bases, with 15 bases sitting between them.

The sequencing input was peripheral blood. This receptor was taken from a middle-aged man with active COVID-19. V usage is TRBV19 and J usage is TRBJ1-1, with D hard to call. The CDR3 sequence: CASSLGFSINTEAFF. The CDR3 DNA sequence: TGTGCCAGTAGTCTCGGTTTTTCAATAAACACTGAAGCTTTCTTT.